This is a list of T cell receptor beta chains from one sample in a study of persistence of HIV-infected CD4 T cells. Only in-frame clones appear in the TCRdb table, and some are missing; sequencing was by immunoSEQ multiplex PCR. This sample carries 30,000 to 45,000 clones, about 85% of them seen once, and the ten largest clones take roughly 1.5%. Antigens for these TCRs are unknown. Sequencing was performed on CD4+ T cells sorted from PBMCs after 18-hour stimulation, taken from a patient who received antiretroviral therapy. The receptor set was obtained from an adult man with HIV who was CMV-seropositive. The CDR3 runs from the conserved cysteine through the conserved F or W. D genes are given only for firm matches. Only some rows state a clone size, as once, few, many or a class for expanded clones.

.	.	TRBV3-1/TRBV3-2	TRBJ2-5	TGTGCCAGCAGCCAGCGTGGGGAGACCCAGTACTTC	CASSQRGETQYF
.	.	TRBV28	TRBJ1-4	TGTGCCAGCAGTTCGGCCCATGAGGGTGGGGATTGGAAACTGTTTTTT	CASSSAHEGGDWKLFF
few	TRBD2	TRBV5-4	TRBJ2-3	TGTGCCAGCAGCTTGGCAGGACTAGCGGGGAAAGATACGCAGTATTTT	CASSLAGLAGKDTQYF
.	.	TRBV5-1	TRBJ2-7	TGCGCCAGCAGCTTGGACCAAAACGAGCAGTACTTC	CASSLDQNEQYF
.	.	TRBV6-1	TRBJ2-2	TGTGCCAGCAGTTCCCCTGGGGGCACCGGGGAGCTGTTTTTT	CASSSPGGTGELFF
.	TRBD1	TRBV7-8	TRBJ2-1	TGTGCCAGCAGCTTATCATACTTCAGGGGGCTGTACAATGAGCAGTTCTTC	CASSLSYFRGLYNEQFF
.	.	TRBV24-1	TRBJ2-7	TGTGCCACCCTTAAGGGGAGCCAAGACAGGCTAACCGCAATTTTCTCCTACGAGCAGTACTTC	CATLKGSQDRLTAIFSYEQYF
few	.	TRBV10-1	TRBJ2-2	TGCGCCAGCAGTGACTACCGAACCGGGGAGCTGTTTTTT	CASSDYRTGELFF
medium-sized	.	TRBV27	TRBJ1-1	TGTGCCAGCAGTTTACGTCCGAGCACTGAAGCTTTCTTT	CASSLRPSTEAFF
.	.	TRBV10-1	TRBJ1-4	TGCGCCAGCAAAGTCGGCGGTACAGCTAATGAAAAACTGTTTTTT	CASKVGGTANEKLFF
once	.	TRBV29-1	TRBJ2-2	TGCAGCTTTGTGGCTACCTACACCGGGGAGCTGTTTTTT	CSFVATYTGELFF
.	.	TRBV6-1	TRBJ1-2	TGTGCCAGCAGTGAACCGGGGGGCAAAGACTATGGCTACACCTTC	CASSEPGGKDYGYTF
.	.	TRBV7-2	TRBJ2-7	TGTGCCAGCAGCCTCAACCTCGCCCTCTACGAGCAGTACTTC	CASSLNLALYEQYF
.	TRBD2	TRBV3-1/TRBV3-2	TRBJ2-1	TGTGCCAGCAGCCCGGGACTAGCGGGGGAAGAAGGGCAGTTCTTC	CASSPGLAGEEGQFF
few	.	TRBV19	TRBJ1-6	TGTGCCAGTAGTATAGAAGCAGGGGATCATTCACCCCTCCACTTT	CASSIEAGDHSPLHF
.	.	TRBV5-1	TRBJ1-2	TGCGCCAGCAGCTTGGGGGGGCTATTGTCCCCTAACTATGGCTACACCTTC	CASSLGGLLSPNYGYTF
few	TRBD2	TRBV6-1	TRBJ2-1	TGTGCCAGCAGTGAAGAGAGGCGGGGGAACTACAATGAGCAGTTCTTC	CASSEERRGNYNEQFF
.	.	TRBV18	TRBJ2-7	TGTGCCAGCTCACCGGAAGGGAACGAGCAGTACTTC	CASSPEGNEQYF
.	.	TRBV10-3	TRBJ1-6	TGTGCCATCAGTGAAGGGAACTTTTCACCCCTCCACTTT	CAISEGNFSPLHF
.	TRBD1	TRBV9	TRBJ2-2	TGTGCCAGCAGCAAGACAGGGAAGGGGAACACCGGGGAGCTGTTTTTT	CASSKTGKGNTGELFF